These T cell receptor beta chains were read from a single sample in a study of cytomegalovirus exposure and HLA in healthy donors. Produced via immunoSEQ multiplex PCR; TCRdb's table is partial and in-frame only. In the table there are 65,000 to 75,000 clones, 90% to 95% of which are singletons. The sample comprised PBMCs. The source of these receptors is a woman aged 18-30 years in good health and CMV-seropositive. The CDR3 runs from the conserved cysteine through the conserved F or W. A D gene is named only where the DNA matches it firmly. Expanded clones get a size class; other rows say once, few or many, or leave the size out.

>TRBD2|16|TRBV7-8|NA|TRBJ2-2
CASSLAAGGPPGELFF
TGTGCCAGCAGCTTAGCGGCGGGAGGGCCCCCCGGGGAGCTGTTTTTT
>TRBD1|14|TRBV6-5|NA|TRBJ1-1
CASSLDRGGTEAFF
TGTGCCAGCAGTCTGGACAGGGGAGGAACTGAAGCTTTCTTT
>TRBD1|15|TRBV11-2|NA|TRBJ2-7
CASSLYGDSSYEQYF
TGTGCCAGCAGCTTATATGGGGACAGCTCCTACGAGCAGTACTTC
>NA|13|TRBV30|NA|TRBJ2-1
CAWSVVLYNEQFF
TGTGCCTGGAGTGTCGTATTGTACAATGAGCAGTTCTTC
>TRBD2|16|TRBV7-2|NA|TRBJ2-1
CASSWGRGGGHNEQFF
TGTGCCAGCAGCTGGGGTCGGGGCGGGGGACACAATGAGCAGTTCTTC
>NA|13|TRBV19|NA|TRBJ2-7
CAPGAKKSYEQYF
TGTGCCCCCGGAGCGAAGAAGTCCTACGAGCAGTACTTC
>NA|15|TRBV25-1|NA|TRBJ2-7
CASSGDGNPPYEQYF
TGTGCCAGCAGTGGCGACGGGAACCCTCCCTACGAGCAGTACTTC
>TRBD2|16|TRBV11-2|NA|TRBJ2-7
CASSLWLSGGWDEQYF
TGTGCCAGCAGCTTATGGTTGAGCGGGGGTTGGGACGAGCAGTACTTC
>TRBD1|17|TRBV7-9|NA|TRBJ2-1
CASSSRTGGIIDNEQFF
TGTGCCAGCAGCTCCCGGACAGGGGGCATCATCGACAATGAGCAGTTCTTC
>TRBD1|16|TRBV15|once|TRBJ1-5
CATSRGTGPDNQPQHF
TGTGCCACCAGCAGAGGGACAGGGCCAGACAATCAGCCCCAGCATTTT
>NA|15|TRBV11-2|NA|TRBJ1-5
CASSLDGGGGQPQHF
TGTGCCAGCAGCTTAGACGGGGGGGGAGGTCAGCCCCAGCATTTT
>NA|16|TRBV19|NA|TRBJ1-2
CASRPGRGWADLGYTF
TGTGCCAGTAGGCCCGGACGAGGGTGGGCTGATCTTGGCTACACCTTC
>NA|12|TRBV6-1|NA|TRBJ2-7
CASPDRTYEQYF
TGTGCCAGCCCTGACAGAACCTACGAGCAGTACTTC
>NA|14|TRBV29-1|NA|TRBJ1-2
CSVLDREEGYGYTF
TGCAGCGTCCTGGACCGAGAAGAGGGCTATGGCTACACCTTC
>TRBD1|14|TRBV27|NA|TRBJ1-2
CASSLDRANYGYTF
TGTGCCAGCAGTTTAGACAGGGCGAACTATGGCTACACCTTC
>NA|10|TRBV28|NA|TRBJ1-2
CASSGGGYTF
TGTGCCAGCAGCGGAGGTGGCTACACCTTC
>NA|14|TRBV28|NA|TRBJ1-2
CASSTIGGNYGYTF
TGTGCCAGCAGTACCATTGGGGGGAACTATGGCTACACCTTC
>TRBD2|13|TRBV6-1|NA|TRBJ2-7
CASVREGLWEQYF
TGTGCCAGTGTGCGGGAGGGCCTGTGGGAGCAGTACTTC
>TRBD1|17|TRBV13|NA|TRBJ1-1
CASSLPRTGIVNTEAFF
TGTGCCAGCAGCCTGCCCCGGACAGGGATAGTGAACACTGAAGCTTTCTTT
>NA|13|TRBV5-1|NA|TRBJ2-5
CASRTGFQETQYF
TGCGCCAGCAGAACAGGGTTCCAAGAGACCCAGTACTTC
>NA|12|TRBV28|NA|TRBJ1-2
CASSSPPTGYTF
TGTGCCAGCAGTTCCCCCCCTACTGGCTACACCTTC
>NA|14|TRBV5-1|NA|TRBJ1-1
CASSLWGLGTEAFF
TGCGCCAGCAGCTTGTGGGGGCTCGGCACTGAAGCTTTCTTT
>NA|13|TRBV4-1|NA|TRBJ1-2
CASSQGTDYGYTF
TGCGCCAGCAGCCAAGGGACAGACTATGGCTACACCTTC
>TRBD1|14|TRBV5-1|NA|TRBJ2-1
CASTRDRASNEQFF
TGCGCCAGCACCAGGGACAGGGCCTCCAATGAGCAGTTCTTC
>TRBD2|19|TRBV19|NA|TRBJ2-5
CASSSQVYSGRADGETQYF
TGTGCCAGTAGTTCGCAGGTTTATAGCGGGAGGGCCGACGGAGAGACCCAGTACTTC
>TRBD1|17|TRBV19|NA|TRBJ1-2
CASSIDLATGGNYGYTF
TGTGCCAGTAGTATAGATCTCGCGACAGGGGGTAACTATGGCTACACCTTC
>NA|15|TRBV6-1|NA|TRBJ2-3
CASSDSGYSTDTQYF
TGTGCCAGCAGTGATTCAGGGTATAGCACAGATACGCAGTATTTT
>NA|17|TRBV27|NA|TRBJ2-6
CASSRGRYRAGANVLTF
TGTGCCAGCAGTAGAGGTCGATACAGGGCTGGGGCCAACGTCCTGACTTTC
>NA|14|TRBV6-1|NA|TRBJ1-1
CASRQGYLFSEAFF
TGTGCCAGCAGACAGGGATACTTATTCTCTGAAGCTTTCTTT
>NA|14|TRBV5-1|once|TRBJ2-5
CASSLAQLQETQYF
TGCGCCAGCAGCTTGGCACAGCTCCAAGAGACCCAGTACTTC
>TRBD2|14|TRBV29-1|NA|TRBJ2-3
CSSRLAGGGGTQYF
TGCAGCTCAAGACTAGCGGGGGGGGGCGGTACGCAGTATTTT
>TRBD2|17|TRBV5-1|NA|TRBJ2-3
CASSLALAGGPTDTQYF
TGCGCCAGCAGCTTGGCACTAGCGGGAGGGCCCACAGATACGCAGTATTTT
>NA|14|TRBV18|NA|TRBJ1-6
CASSPTENNSPLHF
TGTGCCAGCTCACCGACGGAGAATAATTCACCCCTCCACTTT
>TRBD2|14|TRBV9|NA|TRBJ2-3
CASSVVGGGDTQYF
TGTGCCAGCAGCGTAGTTGGGGGAGGGGATACGCAGTATTTT
>NA|13|TRBV14|NA|TRBJ1-2
CASRPGGAYGYTF
TGTGCCAGCAGGCCGGGGGGGGCCTATGGCTACACCTTC
>NA|15|TRBV27|NA|TRBJ1-4
CASSFRGAVVEKLFF
TGTGCCAGCAGTTTTAGAGGTGCAGTGGTCGAAAAACTGTTTTTT
>TRBD2|17|TRBV4-2|NA|TRBJ2-1
CASSPPFSGRAFNEQFF
TGTGCCAGCAGCCCACCATTTAGCGGGAGGGCCTTCAATGAGCAGTTCTTC
>NA|13|TRBV28|NA|TRBJ1-1
CASTRGAAPGAFF
TGTGCCAGCACTAGAGGTGCAGCCCCTGGGGCTTTCTTT
>NA|13|TRBV28|NA|TRBJ1-1
CASSFGRRSEAFF
TGTGCCAGCAGTTTCGGGCGGAGGAGTGAAGCTTTCTTT
>TRBD1|14|TRBV7-2|NA|TRBJ2-2
CASSSTGGTGELFF
TGTGCCAGCAGCTCGACAGGGGGTACCGGGGAGCTGTTTTTT
>TRBD1|15|TRBV6-4|NA|TRBJ1-2
CASSGGSGGNYGYTF
TGTGCCAGCAGTGGAGGATCAGGGGGAAACTATGGCTACACCTTC
>NA|13|TRBV19|NA|TRBJ1-2
CASSIQGNYGYTF
TGTGCCAGTAGTATTCAGGGTAACTATGGCTACACCTTC
>NA|15|TRBV30|NA|TRBJ1-1
CAWSWRTIGGTEAFF
TGTGCCTGGAGTTGGAGGACTATCGGAGGGACTGAAGCTTTCTTT
>TRBD1|15|TRBV7-9|NA|TRBJ1-2
CASSIGRQGAEGYTF
TGTGCCAGCAGCATAGGCCGACAGGGGGCGGAGGGCTACACCTTC
>TRBD2|15|TRBV19|few|TRBJ2-7
CASSAAGGSAYEQYF
TGTGCCAGTAGCGCCGCGGGGGGATCCGCCTACGAGCAGTACTTC
>TRBD1|14|TRBV6-1|NA|TRBJ2-7
CASSDWTGIDEQYF
TGTGCCAGCAGTGATTGGACAGGGATTGACGAGCAGTACTTC
>NA|14|TRBV19|NA|TRBJ1-5
CASRPGTRDQPQHF
TGTGCCAGTAGACCGGGAACAAGGGATCAGCCCCAGCATTTT
>TRBD2|16|TRBV14|NA|TRBJ2-7
CASSRAILAGGNEQYF
TGTGCCAGCAGCCGAGCAATACTAGCGGGGGGAAACGAGCAGTACTTC